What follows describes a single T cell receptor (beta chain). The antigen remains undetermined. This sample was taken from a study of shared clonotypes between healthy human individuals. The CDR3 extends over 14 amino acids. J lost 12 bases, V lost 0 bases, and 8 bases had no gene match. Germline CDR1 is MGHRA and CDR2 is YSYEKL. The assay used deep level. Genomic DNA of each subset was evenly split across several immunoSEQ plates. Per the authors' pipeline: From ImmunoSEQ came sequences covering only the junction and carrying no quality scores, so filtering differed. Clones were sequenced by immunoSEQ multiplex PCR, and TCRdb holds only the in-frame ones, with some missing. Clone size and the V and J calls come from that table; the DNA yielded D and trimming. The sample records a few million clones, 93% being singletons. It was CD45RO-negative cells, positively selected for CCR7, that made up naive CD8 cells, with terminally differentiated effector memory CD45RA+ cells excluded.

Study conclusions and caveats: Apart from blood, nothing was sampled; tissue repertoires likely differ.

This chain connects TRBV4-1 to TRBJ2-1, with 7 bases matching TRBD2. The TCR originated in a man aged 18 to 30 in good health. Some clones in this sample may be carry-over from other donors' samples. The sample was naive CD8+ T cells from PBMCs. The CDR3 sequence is CASSQDTGGSGQFF. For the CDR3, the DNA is TGCGCCAGCAGCCAAGATACGGGAGGAAGTGGGCAGTTCTTC.